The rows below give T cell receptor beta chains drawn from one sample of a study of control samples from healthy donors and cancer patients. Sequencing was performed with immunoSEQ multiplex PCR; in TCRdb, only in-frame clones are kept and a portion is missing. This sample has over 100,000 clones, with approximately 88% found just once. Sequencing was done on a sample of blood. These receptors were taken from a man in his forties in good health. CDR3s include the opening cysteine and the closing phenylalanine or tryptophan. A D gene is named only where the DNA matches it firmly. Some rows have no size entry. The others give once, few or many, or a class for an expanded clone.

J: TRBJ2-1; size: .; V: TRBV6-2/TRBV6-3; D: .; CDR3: CASSYSGLHNYNEQFF; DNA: TGTGCCAGCAGTTACTCAGGCTTACACAATTACAATGAGCAGTTCTTC
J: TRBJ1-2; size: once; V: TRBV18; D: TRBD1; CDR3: CASSRTGVGSYGYTF; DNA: TGTGCCAGCTCCCGGACAGGGGTTGGTTCCTATGGCTACACCTTC
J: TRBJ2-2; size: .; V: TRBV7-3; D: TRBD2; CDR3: CASRTSGGPNTGELFF; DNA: TGTGCCAGCAGAACCAGCGGGGGACCGAACACCGGGGAGCTGTTTTTT
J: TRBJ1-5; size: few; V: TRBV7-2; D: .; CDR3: CASSKQVGNQPQHF; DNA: TGTGCCAGCAGCAAACAGGTGGGGAATCAGCCCCAGCATTTT
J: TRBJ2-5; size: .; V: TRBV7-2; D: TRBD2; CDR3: CASKNQAGEETQYF; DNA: TGTGCCAGCAAAAACCAAGCGGGGGAAGAGACCCAGTACTTC
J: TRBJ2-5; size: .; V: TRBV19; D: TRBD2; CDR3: CASSEASGLQETQYF; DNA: TGTGCCAGCTCGGAGGCTAGCGGGCTCCAAGAGACCCAGTACTTC
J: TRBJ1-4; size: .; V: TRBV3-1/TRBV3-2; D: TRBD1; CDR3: CASSPRDRGPTNEKLFF; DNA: TGTGCCAGCAGCCCCCGGGACAGGGGCCCAACTAATGAAAAACTGTTTTTT
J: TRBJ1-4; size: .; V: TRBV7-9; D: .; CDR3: CASSLANSRIEKLFF; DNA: TGTGCCAGCAGCTTAGCGAACAGTAGGATTGAAAAACTGTTTTTT
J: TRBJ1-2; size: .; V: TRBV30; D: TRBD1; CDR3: CAWRDAGTAFGYTF; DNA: TGTGCCTGGAGGGACGCCGGGACAGCATTTGGCTACACCTTC
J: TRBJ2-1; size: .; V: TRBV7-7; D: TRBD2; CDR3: CASSAGLAGGGNEQFF; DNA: TGTGCCAGCAGCGCCGGACTAGCGGGGGGCGGCAATGAGCAGTTCTTC
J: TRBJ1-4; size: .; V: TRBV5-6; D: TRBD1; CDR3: CASSLRRTGSEKLFF; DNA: TGTGCCAGCAGCTTACGGAGGACAGGGAGTGAAAAACTGTTTTTT
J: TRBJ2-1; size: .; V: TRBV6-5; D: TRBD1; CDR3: CASSFRDRGLDEQFF; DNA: TGTGCCAGCAGTTTCCGGGACAGGGGGCTGGATGAGCAGTTCTTC
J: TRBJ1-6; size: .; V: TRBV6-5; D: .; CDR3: CASRRRVYHSPLHF; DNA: TGTGCCAGCAGACGGAGGGTTTATCATTCACCCCTCCACTTT
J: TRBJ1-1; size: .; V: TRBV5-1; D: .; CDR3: CASSLSGAVTEAFF; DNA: TGCGCCAGCAGCCTTTCGGGGGCAGTCACTGAAGCTTTCTTT
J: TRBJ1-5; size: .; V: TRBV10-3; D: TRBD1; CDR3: CAIRDRGSNQPQHF; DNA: TGTGCCATCAGGGACAGGGGGAGCAATCAGCCCCAGCATTTT
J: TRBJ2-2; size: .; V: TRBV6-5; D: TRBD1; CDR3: CASKLQGAGGGELFF; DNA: TGTGCCAGCAAGCTCCAGGGGGCCGGTGGCGGGGAGCTGTTTTTT
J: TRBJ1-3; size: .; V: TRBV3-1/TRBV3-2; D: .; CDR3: CASSRGSSGNTIYF; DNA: TGTGCCAGCAGCCGGGGGTCATCAGGAAACACCATATATTTT
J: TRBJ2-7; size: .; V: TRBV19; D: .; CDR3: CASGSSSQQYF; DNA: TGTGCCAGCGGGAGTTCCTCACAGCAGTACTTC
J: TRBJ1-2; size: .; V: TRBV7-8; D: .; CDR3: CASSLGTDSRYGYTF; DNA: TGTGCCAGCAGCTTGGGGACGGACAGCCGATATGGCTACACCTTC
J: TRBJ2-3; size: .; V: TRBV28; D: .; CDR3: CASFGGYSTDTQYF; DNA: TGTGCCAGCTTTGGGGGGTATAGCACAGATACGCAGTATTTT
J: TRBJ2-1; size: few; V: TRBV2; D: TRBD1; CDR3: CASSRDRGRDEQFF; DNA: TGTGCCAGCAGTCGGGACAGGGGAAGGGATGAGCAGTTCTTC
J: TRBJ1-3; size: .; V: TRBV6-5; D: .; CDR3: CASSYDLSRSTIYF; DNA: TGTGCCAGCAGTTACGACTTGTCCCGGAGCACCATATATTTT
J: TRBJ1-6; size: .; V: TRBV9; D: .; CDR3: CASSAYRAVNNSPLHF; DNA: TGTGCCAGCAGCGCCTACAGGGCCGTAAATAATTCACCCCTCCACTTT
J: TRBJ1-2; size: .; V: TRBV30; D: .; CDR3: CAWVTSLPTQYGYTF; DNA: TGTGCCTGGGTTACGAGCCTTCCCACACAATATGGCTACACCTTC
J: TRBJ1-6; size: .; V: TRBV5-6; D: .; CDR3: CASIPSSRVFDSPLHF; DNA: TGTGCCAGCATTCCATCATCCAGGGTTTTTGATTCACCCCTCCACTTT
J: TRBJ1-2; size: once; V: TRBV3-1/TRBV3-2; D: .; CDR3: CASSEVNYGYTF; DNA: TGTGCCAGCAGCGAAGTTAACTATGGCTACACCTTC
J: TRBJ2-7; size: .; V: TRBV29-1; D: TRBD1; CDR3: CSVVPGTGILAEQYF; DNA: TGCAGCGTCGTCCCCGGGACAGGGATTTTGGCCGAGCAGTACTTC
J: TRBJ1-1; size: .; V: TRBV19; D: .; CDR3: CASSPGMTRIFF; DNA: TGTGCCAGTAGTCCCGGTATGACCCGGATATTCTTT
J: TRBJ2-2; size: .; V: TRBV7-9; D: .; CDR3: CASSFWVGGANTGELFF; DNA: TGTGCCAGCAGCTTTTGGGTAGGCGGGGCGAACACCGGGGAGCTGTTTTTT
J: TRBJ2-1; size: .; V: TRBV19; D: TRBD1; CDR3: CATTAPLTGKINNEQFF; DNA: TGTGCCACTACGGCCCCCCTGACAGGGAAAATAAACAATGAGCAGTTCTTC
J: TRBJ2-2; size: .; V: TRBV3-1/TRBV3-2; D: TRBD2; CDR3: CASSPLAGSTGELFF; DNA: TGTGCCAGCAGCCCATTAGCGGGGAGTACCGGGGAGCTGTTTTTT
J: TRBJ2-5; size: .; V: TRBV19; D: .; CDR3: CASSITGPQETQYF; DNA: TGTGCCAGTAGTATCACAGGCCCCCAAGAGACCCAGTACTTC
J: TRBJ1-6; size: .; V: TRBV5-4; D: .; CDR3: CASSLVGGKNSPLHF; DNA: TGTGCCAGCAGCTTGGTAGGGGGGAAGAATTCACCCCTCCACTTT
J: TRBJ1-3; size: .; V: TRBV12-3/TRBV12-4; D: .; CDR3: CASTLQYTIYF; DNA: TGTGCCAGCACCCTACAGTACACCATATATTTT
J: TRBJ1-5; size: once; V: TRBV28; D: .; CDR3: CASSSGGNQPQHF; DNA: TGTGCCAGCAGCTCGGGTGGGAATCAGCCCCAGCATTTT
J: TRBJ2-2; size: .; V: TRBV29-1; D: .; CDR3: CSVGGGNGAGELFF; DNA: TGCAGCGTTGGAGGGGGAAACGGGGCCGGGGAGCTGTTTTTT
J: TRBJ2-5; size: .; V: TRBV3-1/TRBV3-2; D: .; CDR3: CASSQDTRRGETQYF; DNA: TGTGCCAGCAGCCAAGACACAAGGAGAGGGGAGACCCAGTACTTC
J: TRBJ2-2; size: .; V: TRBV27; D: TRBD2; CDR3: CASSLYAGGITGELFF; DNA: TGTGCCAGCAGTTTATACGCGGGGGGAATCACCGGGGAGCTGTTTTTT
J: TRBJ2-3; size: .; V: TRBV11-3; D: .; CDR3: CASGTDTQYF; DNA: TGTGCCAGCGGAACAGATACGCAGTATTTT
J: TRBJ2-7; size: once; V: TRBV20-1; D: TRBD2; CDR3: CSASQRGHSYEQYF; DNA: TGCAGTGCTAGTCAGCGGGGGCACTCCTACGAGCAGTACTTC
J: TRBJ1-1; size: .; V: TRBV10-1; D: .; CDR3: CASSDRFRVTEAFF; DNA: TGCGCCAGCAGTGACCGATTCAGGGTCACTGAAGCTTTCTTT
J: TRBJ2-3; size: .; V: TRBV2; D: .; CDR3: CASSDRGPIPDTQYF; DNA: TGTGCCAGCAGTGATCGGGGGCCTATACCAGATACGCAGTATTTT
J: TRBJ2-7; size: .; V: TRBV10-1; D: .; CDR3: CASSEAGATYEQYF; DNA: TGCGCCAGCAGTGAAGCAGGGGCCACCTACGAGCAGTACTTC
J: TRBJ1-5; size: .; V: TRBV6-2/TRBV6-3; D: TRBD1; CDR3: CASSYSIGTGGLGNQPQHF; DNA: TGTGCCAGCAGTTACTCGATCGGGACAGGGGGGTTGGGCAATCAGCCCCAGCATTTT
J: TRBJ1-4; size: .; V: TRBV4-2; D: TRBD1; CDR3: CASSQEVGTGGEKLFF; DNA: TGTGCCAGCAGCCAAGAGGTCGGGACAGGGGGTGAAAAACTGTTTTTT
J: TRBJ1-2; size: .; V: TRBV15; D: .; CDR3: CATSRDLVNYGYTF; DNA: TGTGCCACCAGCAGAGATTTGGTGAACTATGGCTACACCTTC
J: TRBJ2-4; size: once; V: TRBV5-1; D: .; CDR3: CASSLTAFSKNIQYF; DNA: TGCGCCAGCAGCTTGACGGCTTTCTCCAAAAACATTCAGTACTTC
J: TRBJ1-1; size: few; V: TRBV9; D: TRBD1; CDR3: CASSASGGPYTEAFF; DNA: TGTGCCAGCAGCGCCTCAGGGGGCCCGTACACTGAAGCTTTCTTT
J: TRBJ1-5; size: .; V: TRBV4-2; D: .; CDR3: CASSQEDRYGNQPQHF; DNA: TGTGCCAGCAGCCAAGAGGACAGATATGGCAATCAGCCCCAGCATTTT
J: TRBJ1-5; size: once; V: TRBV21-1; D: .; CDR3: CASRPGQGRLGQPQHF; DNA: TGTGCCAGCAGGCCCGGACAGGGTAGATTAGGACAGCCCCAGCATTTT
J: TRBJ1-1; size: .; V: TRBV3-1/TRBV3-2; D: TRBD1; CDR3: CASSQNRGQAFF; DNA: TGTGCCAGCAGCCAAAACAGGGGCCAAGCTTTCTTT
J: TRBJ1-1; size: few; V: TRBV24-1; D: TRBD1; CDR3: CATSDGRAAGGALWTEAFF; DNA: TGTGCCACCAGTGATGGCCGGGCCGCAGGGGGCGCTCTCTGGACTGAAGCTTTCTTT
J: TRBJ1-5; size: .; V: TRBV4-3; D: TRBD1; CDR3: CASSRMTGRNQPQHF; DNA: TGCGCCAGCAGCCGGATGACAGGGAGGAATCAGCCCCAGCATTTT
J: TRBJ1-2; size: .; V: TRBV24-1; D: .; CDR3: CATSGGLANYGYTF; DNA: TGTGCCACCAGTGGGGGATTAGCTAACTATGGCTACACCTTC